This TCR beta chain came from a study of blood T cell repertoires in COVID-19. Across the study: COVID-19 samples from acute and convalescent phases originated in the United States, Italy and Spain. T cells, B-cell-depleted T cells, or PBMCs supplied cDNA or gDNA.

Original analysis: Estimation of nucleated cell counts relied on the amplification of reference gene primers. Measured with immunoSEQ multiplex PCR; TCRdb has only the in-frame clones, and not every one. V and J calls and clone size are as listed in that table; D and trimming were resolved from the DNA. The table lists fewer than 65,000 clones, roughly nine tenths of them singletons. The ends lost 6 bases at V and 6 bases at J; junction bases unmatched: 20. Germline CDR1 is KGHDR and CDR2 is SFDVKD. The CDR3 has 19 amino acids. The Seattle site enrolled patients during active infection and followed them longitudinally.

Sequencing used peripheral blood. The chain couples TRBV24-1 to TRBJ2-7; 12 bases are a match to TRBD2. This TCR came from a woman aged 55-70 years with COVID-19, enrolled during active disease. CDR3 coding DNA: TGTGCCACCAGTTTTGGGGTGCTAGCGGGAGGGCCGTATGTCCGCGAGCAGTACTTC. Amino acid sequence: CATSFGVLAGGPYVREQYF.